This passage covers 6 T cell receptor beta chains from one sample sequenced in a study of vaccination effects on CD4 cells after COVID-19. When around ten days of culture had elapsed, CD4+ T cells were isolated. Their antigen targets remain unknown. Measured with immunoSEQ multiplex PCR; TCRdb has only the in-frame clones, and not every one. Among approximately 37,000 clones, 82% were seen once, and the ten largest hold less than 3%. Sequenced material: CD4+ T cells from PBMCs cultured without peptide, taken before COVID-19 vaccination. These receptors were obtained from a human donor who received a COVID-19 vaccine.

This clone has only one observation. This chain joins TRBV2 and TRBJ1-6; D is unresolved. The germline V gene has CDR1 SNHLY and CDR2 FYNNEI. V lost 6 bases and J 14 bases, leaving 17 bases between the germline ends. CDR3 length equals 13 residues. CDR3 nucleotides: TGTGCCAGCAGGCCCCGAGCGGCCGGATCCCTCCACTTT. It is translated as CASRPRAAGSLHF.

V and J are TRBV12-3 or TRBV12-4 and TRBJ1-1; 8 bases are a match to TRBD1. The trim removed 10 bases at V and 9 bases at J, leaving 13 bases unmatched. The CDR3 spans 13 residues. The CDR3 nucleotides are TGTGCCATCCGAGGACAGGGAAGGAAGAAAGCTTTCTTT. This translates into CAIRGQGRKKAFF.

The V call is TRBV27, the J call TRBJ1-1; a possible D gene is TRBD1 (5 bases). This CDR3 spans 14 amino acids. The germline CDR1 and CDR2 sequences are MNHEY and SMNVEV (reference sequence). Deletions cut 10 bases from V and 1 base from J, with 16 bases between. The CDR3 sequence: CATRPRTPNTEAFF. CDR3 DNA sequence: TGTGCCACCAGACCTAGGACACCGAACACTGAAGCTTTCTTT.

The CDR3 spells CASRNDRAHTDTQYF. Written as DNA, the CDR3 is TGTGCCAGCAGAAACGACAGGGCTCACACAGATACGCAGTATTTT. The chain uses TRBV7-9 and TRBJ2-3, with TRBD1 matching over 7 bases. The CDR3 sequence is 15 residues long. The V and J ends lost 6 bases and 2 bases, in that order; junction bases with no gene match: 8. CDR1 SEHNR and CDR2 FQNEAQ come from the germline V gene (reference sequence). The whole variable domain, remainder taken from reference TRBV7-9 and TRBJ2-3, is DTGVSQNPRHKITKRGQNVTFRCDPISEHNRLYWYRQTLGQGPEFLTYFQNEAQLEKSRLLSDRFSAERPKGSFSTLEIQRTEQGDSAMYLCASRNDRAHTDTQYFGPGTRLTVL.

The chain is built from TRBV5-1 and TRBJ2-2, with 7 bases fitting TRBD1. CDR1 and CDR2 from the germline V gene are SGHRS and YFSETQ. Trimming took 7 bases from V and 4 from J; bases not matched to a gene: 7. CDR3 size: 14 residues. DNA for the CDR3: TGCGCCAGCTCGAGACAGGGTACCACCGGGGAGCTGTTTTTT. Protein: CASSRQGTTGELFF.

V and J are TRBV3-1 (or the pseudogene TRBV3-2) and TRBJ2-3; 10 bases are shared with TRBD1. CDR3 length: 16 amino acids. V lost 5 bases to trimming and J lost 2 bases; unmatched junction nucleotides: 7. Germline lookup yields CDR1 LGHDT and CDR2 YNNKEL (reference sequence). The DNA for the CDR3 is TGTGCCAGCAGCGTAAGCGGGACAGGGGTCACAGATACGCAGTATTTT. It is translated as CASSVSGTGVTDTQYF.